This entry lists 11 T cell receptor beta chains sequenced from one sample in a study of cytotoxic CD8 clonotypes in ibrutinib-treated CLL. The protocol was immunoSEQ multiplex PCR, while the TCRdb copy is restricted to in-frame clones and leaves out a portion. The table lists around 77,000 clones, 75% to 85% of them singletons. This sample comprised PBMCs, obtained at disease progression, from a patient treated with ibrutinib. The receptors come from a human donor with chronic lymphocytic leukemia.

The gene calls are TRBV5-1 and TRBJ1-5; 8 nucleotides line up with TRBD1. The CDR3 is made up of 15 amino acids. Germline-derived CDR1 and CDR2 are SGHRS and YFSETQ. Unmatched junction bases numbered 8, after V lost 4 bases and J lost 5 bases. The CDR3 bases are TGCGCCAGCAGCCCCGGGGGGACAGGTCATCAGCCCCAGCATTTT. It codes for CASSPGGTGHQPQHF.

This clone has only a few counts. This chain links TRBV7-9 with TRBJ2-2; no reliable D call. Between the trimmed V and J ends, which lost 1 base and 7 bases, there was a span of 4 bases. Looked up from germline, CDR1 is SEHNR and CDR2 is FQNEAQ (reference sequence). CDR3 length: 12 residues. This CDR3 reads CASSLVVGELFF. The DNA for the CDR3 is TGTGCCAGCAGCTTAGTGGTCGGGGAGCTGTTTTTT.

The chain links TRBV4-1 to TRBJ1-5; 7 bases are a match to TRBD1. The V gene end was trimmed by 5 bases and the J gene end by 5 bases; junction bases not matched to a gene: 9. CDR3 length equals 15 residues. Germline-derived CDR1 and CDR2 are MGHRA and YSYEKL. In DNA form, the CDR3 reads TGCGCCAGCAGCAAACCGGGACAGCAATATCAGCCCCAGCATTTT. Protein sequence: CASSKPGQQYQPQHF.

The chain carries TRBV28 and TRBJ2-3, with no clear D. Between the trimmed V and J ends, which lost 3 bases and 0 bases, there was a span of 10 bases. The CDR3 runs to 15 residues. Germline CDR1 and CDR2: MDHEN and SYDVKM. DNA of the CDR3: TGTGCCAGCAGTTTGCGCTCCGGGAGCACAGATACGCAGTATTTT. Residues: CASSLRSGSTDTQYF.

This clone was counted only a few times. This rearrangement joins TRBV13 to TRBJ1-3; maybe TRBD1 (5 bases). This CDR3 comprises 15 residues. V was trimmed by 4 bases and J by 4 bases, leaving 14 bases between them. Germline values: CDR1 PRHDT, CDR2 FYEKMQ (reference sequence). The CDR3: CASSSQGARGNTIYF. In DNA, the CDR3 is TGTGCCAGCAGCTCCCAGGGAGCGAGGGGAAACACCATATATTTT.

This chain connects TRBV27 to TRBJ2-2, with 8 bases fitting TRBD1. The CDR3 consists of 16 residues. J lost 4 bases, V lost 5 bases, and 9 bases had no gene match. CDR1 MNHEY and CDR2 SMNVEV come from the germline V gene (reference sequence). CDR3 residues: CASSLYLDRATGELFF. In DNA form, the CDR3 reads TGTGCCAGCAGTCTCTACCTGGACAGGGCCACCGGGGAGCTGTTTTTT.

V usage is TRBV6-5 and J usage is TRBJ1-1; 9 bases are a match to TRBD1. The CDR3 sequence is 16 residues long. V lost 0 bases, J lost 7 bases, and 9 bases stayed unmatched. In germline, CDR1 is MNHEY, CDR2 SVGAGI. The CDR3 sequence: CASSYSSHGTGSEAFF. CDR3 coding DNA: TGTGCCAGCAGTTACTCGAGTCACGGGACAGGGAGTGAAGCTTTCTTT.

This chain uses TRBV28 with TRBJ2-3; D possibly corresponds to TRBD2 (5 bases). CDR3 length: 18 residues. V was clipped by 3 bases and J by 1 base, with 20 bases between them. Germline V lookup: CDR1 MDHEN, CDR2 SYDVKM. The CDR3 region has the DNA TGTGCCAGCAGTTTCCCGCGACCGGCTAGCCTAGGCACAGATACGCAGTATTTT. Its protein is CASSFPRPASLGTDTQYF.

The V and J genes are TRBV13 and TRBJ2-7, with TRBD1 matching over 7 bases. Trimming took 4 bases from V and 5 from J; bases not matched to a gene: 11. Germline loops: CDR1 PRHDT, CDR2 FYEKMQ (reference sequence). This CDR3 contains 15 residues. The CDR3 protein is CASSSPLQGFDEQYF. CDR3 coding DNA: TGTGCCAGCAGCTCGCCCCTACAGGGGTTCGACGAGCAGTACTTC.

The CDR3 spells CASRTPGEVAYEQYF. The CDR3 nucleotides read TGTGCCAGTCGGACCCCCGGGGAGGTCGCCTACGAGCAGTACTTC. The V and J genes are TRBV19 and TRBJ2-7; D possibly corresponds to TRBD2 (6 bases). Germline V CDR1 and CDR2: LNHDA, SQIVND (reference sequence). CDR3 length: 15 residues. Trimming took 8 bases from V and 2 from J, leaving 19 bases between them.

CDR3 nucleotides: TGTGCCAGCAGTCTATTCGGGACAACCTACGAGCAGTACTTC. Protein product: CASSLFGTTYEQYF. The chain links TRBV9 to TRBJ2-7; possibly TRBD1 for D (6 bases). The V end was cut by 5 bases, the J end by 2 bases, with 14 bases between. This CDR3 is built from 14 residues. Germline V gene data show CDR1 as SGDLS and CDR2 as YYNGEE.